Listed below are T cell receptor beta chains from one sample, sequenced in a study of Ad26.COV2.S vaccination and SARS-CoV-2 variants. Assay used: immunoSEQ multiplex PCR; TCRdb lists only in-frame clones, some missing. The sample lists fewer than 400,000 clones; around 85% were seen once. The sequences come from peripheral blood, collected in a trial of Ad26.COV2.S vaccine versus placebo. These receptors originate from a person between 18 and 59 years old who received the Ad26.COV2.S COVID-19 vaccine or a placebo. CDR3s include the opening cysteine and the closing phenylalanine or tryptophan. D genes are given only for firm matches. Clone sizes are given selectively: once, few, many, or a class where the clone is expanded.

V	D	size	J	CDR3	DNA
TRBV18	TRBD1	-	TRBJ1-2	CASSLDREARGYTF	TGTGCCAGCTCACTGGACAGGGAGGCAAGGGGCTACACCTTC
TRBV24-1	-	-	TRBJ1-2	CATSAGTGFYGYTF	TGTGCCACCAGTGCAGGGACCGGGTTTTATGGCTACACCTTC
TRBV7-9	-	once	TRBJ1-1	CASSHFEGTEAFF	TGTGCCAGCAGCCATTTCGAGGGCACTGAAGCTTTCTTT
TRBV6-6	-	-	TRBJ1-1	CAILRGGEGYTEAFF	TGTGCCATCCTAAGGGGGGGAGAGGGATACACTGAAGCTTTCTTT
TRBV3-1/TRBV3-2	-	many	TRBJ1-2	CASSQVGGAGYGYTF	TGTGCCAGCAGCCAAGTGGGGGGCGCAGGCTATGGCTACACCTTC
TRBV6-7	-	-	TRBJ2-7	CASSSRSGSEQYF	TGTGCCAGCAGTTCCCGATCTGGGAGCGAGCAGTACTTC
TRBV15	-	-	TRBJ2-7	CATSRGPTYSYEQYF	TGTGCCACCAGCAGGGGGCCCACCTATTCCTACGAGCAGTACTTC
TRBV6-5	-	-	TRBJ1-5	CASSYRAGLRPQHF	TGTGCCAGCAGTTACAGGGCAGGTTTACGGCCCCAGCATTTT
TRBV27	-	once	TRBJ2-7	CASITKHPPRYEQYF	TGTGCCAGCATCACAAAACATCCCCCTCGCTACGAGCAGTACTTC
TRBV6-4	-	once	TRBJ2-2	CARMNTGELFF	TGTGCCAGGATGAACACCGGGGAGCTGTTTTTT
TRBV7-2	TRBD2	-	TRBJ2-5	CASRPSGGVTQYF	TGTGCCAGCAGGCCTAGCGGGGGTGTGACCCAGTACTTC
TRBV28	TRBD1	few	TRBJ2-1	CASSPPGDSANEQFF	TGTGCCAGCAGCCCCCCCGGGGACAGTGCAAATGAGCAGTTCTTC
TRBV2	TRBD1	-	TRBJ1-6	CAGSQQGDAPLHF	TGTGCCGGGAGTCAACAGGGGGATGCACCCCTCCACTTT
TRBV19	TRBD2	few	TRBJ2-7	CASSIGPRGLGSYEQYF	TGTGCCAGTAGTATCGGTCCCCGGGGACTAGGGAGCTACGAGCAGTACTTC
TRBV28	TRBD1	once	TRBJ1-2	CASRRDRASYTF	TGTGCCAGCAGGAGGGACAGGGCGAGCTACACCTTC
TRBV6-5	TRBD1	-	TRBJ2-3	CASTPGQGGTDTQYF	TGTGCCAGCACCCCCGGACAGGGAGGCACAGATACGCAGTATTTT
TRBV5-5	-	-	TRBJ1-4	CASSVGATNEKLFF	TGTGCCAGCAGCGTAGGGGCAACTAATGAAAAACTGTTTTTT
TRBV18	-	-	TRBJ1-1	CASSPMGGTEAFF	TGTGCCAGCTCACCAATGGGAGGGACTGAAGCTTTCTTT
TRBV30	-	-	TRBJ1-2	CAWSVGGADGYTF	TGTGCCTGGAGTGTCGGCGGAGCGGATGGCTACACCTTC
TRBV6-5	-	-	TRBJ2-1	CASTAYTGYNEQFF	TGTGCCAGCACCGCATATACGGGGTACAATGAGCAGTTCTTC
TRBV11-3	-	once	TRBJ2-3	CASSLGAVTDTQYF	TGTGCCAGCAGCTTAGGGGCTGTCACAGATACGCAGTATTTT
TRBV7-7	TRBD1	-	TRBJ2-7	CASSPGTGNREQYF	TGTGCCAGCAGCCCCGGGACAGGGAACCGCGAGCAGTACTTC
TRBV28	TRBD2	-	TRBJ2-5	CASRGLAGLQETQYF	TGTGCCAGCAGGGGACTAGCGGGGCTCCAAGAGACCCAGTACTTC
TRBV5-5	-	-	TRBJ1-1	CASSLVGLNTEAFF	TGTGCCAGCAGCTTGGTAGGGCTGAACACTGAAGCTTTCTTT
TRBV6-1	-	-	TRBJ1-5	CASSDPPGGYSNQPQHF	TGTGCCAGCAGTGATCCGCCCGGAGGCTATAGCAATCAGCCCCAGCATTTT
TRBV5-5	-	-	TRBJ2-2	CASSFYGELFF	TGTGCCAGCAGCTTCTACGGGGAGCTGTTTTTT